This TCR beta chain was captured in a study of blood T cell repertoires in COVID-19. Study-level information: Material from acute and convalescent COVID-19 was sourced from the United States, Italy and Spain.

As originally analysed: Reference gene primer amplification gave estimated nucleated cell counts. Repertoires were generated with immunoSEQ multiplex PCR, while TCRdb's copy carries only in-frame clones and drops some. Clone size and V and J calls were adopted from that table, with D and trimming inferred from the DNA. The sample lists hundreds of thousands of clones, nearly 90% occurring once. Germline loops: CDR1 MNHEY, CDR2 SVGAGI. The CDR3 totals 13 residues. The ends were cut back, 0 bases at V and 4 bases at J, with 7 bases in the middle. The specimen was peripheral blood. The genes are TRBV6-5 and TRBJ2-7, with D unresolved. The receptor was derived from a woman between 40 and 55 years old who had recovered from COVID-19. The CDR3 loop is CASSYSFQYEQYF. Here the CDR3 DNA reads TGTGCCAGCAGTTACTCTTTCCAATACGAGCAGTACTTC.